Below, 15 T cell receptor beta chains from the same sample are listed, as sequenced in a study of blood T cell repertoires in COVID-19. Sequenced by immunoSEQ multiplex PCR; TCRdb stores in-frame clones only, minus some. The data contain around 60,000 clones, 72% of them singletons. The sequenced material came from peripheral blood. The receptor set was obtained from a woman aged 70 to 79 with COVID-19, enrolled during active disease.

The V gene is TRBV10-2, the J gene TRBJ2-3, with 8 nucleotides matching TRBD2. Germline trimming cut 0 bases from V and 0 bases from J; bases unmatched to any gene: 5. CDR3 length equals 17 residues. Germline-derived CDR1 and CDR2 are WSHSY and SAAADI. The CDR3: CASSESRGAGSTDTQYF. The CDR3 coding sequence is TGCGCCAGCAGTGAGTCGCGGGGGGCGGGTAGCACAGATACGCAGTATTTT.

The chain joins TRBV11-1 to TRBJ2-3; 8 bases match TRBD1. The J segment lost 7 bases and the V segment lost 6 bases, leaving 6 bases of the junction unmatched. Per the germline V gene, CDR1 is SGHAT and CDR2 is FQDESV (reference sequence). The CDR3 runs 13 residues. The CDR3 DNA follows: TGTGCCAGCAGGTCGGACAGGGCAAATACGCAGTATTTT. Its protein is CASRSDRANTQYF.

The count of this clone is one. The DNA of the CDR3 is TGTGCCAGCACCAGGGGGGCTAGCGGGAGAGGAGAAGGATTCTTC. It codes for CASTRGASGRGEGFF. The chain uses TRBV28 and TRBJ2-1, with TRBD2 matching 10 bases. Germline assignment: CDR1 MDHEN and CDR2 SYDVKM. The V and J ends lost 7 bases and 16 bases, in that order; junction bases with no gene match: 19. The CDR3 length is 15 residues. The complete variable domain, with remaining parts taken from reference TRBV28 and TRBJ2-1, reads DVKVTQSSRYLVKRTGEKVFLECVQDMDHENMFWYRQDPGLGLRLIYFSYDVKMKEKGDIPEGYSVSREKKERFSLILESASTNQTSMYLCASTRGASGRGEGFFGPGTRLTVL.

This chain links TRBV6-2 or TRBV6-3 with TRBJ1-5; D call uncertain. The germline CDR1 and CDR2 sequences are MNHEY and SVGEGT. With 0 bases removed from V and 3 bases from J, the gap between germline ends came to 9 bases. The CDR3 has 15 amino acids. As DNA, the CDR3 is TGTGCCAGCAGTTACTCGAGACTGCTCAATCAGCCCCAGCATTTT. Its translation is CASSYSRLLNQPQHF.

The V call is TRBV4-3, the J call TRBJ2-1; 11 bases are shared with TRBD2. CDR1 is LGHNA, CDR2 YSLEER, per germline. This CDR3 comprises 14 residues. With V trimmed by 5 bases and J by 5 bases, 2 bases remained unmatched. This chain's CDR3 is CASSSTSGDNEQFF. The CDR3 region has the DNA TGCGCCAGCAGCTCGACTAGCGGGGACAATGAGCAGTTCTTC.

The rearrangement joins TRBV25-1 to TRBJ1-1; D perhaps matches TRBD1 (6 bases). This CDR3 has 15 residues. From germline, CDR1 is MGHDK and CDR2 SYGVNS. V lost 4 bases, J lost 1 base, and 13 bases lay in between. The CDR3 nucleotides are TGTGCCAGCAGTGCCCCACAGGGCCGGAACACTGAAGCTTTCTTT. Its protein product is CASSAPQGRNTEAFF. Together with reference TRBV25-1 and TRBJ1-1, the CDR3 gives the full variable domain: EADIYQTPRYLVIGTGKKITLECSQTMGHDKMYWYQQDPGMELHLIHYSYGVNSTEKGDLSSESTVSRIRTEHFPLTLESARPSHTSQYLCASSAPQGRNTEAFFGQGTRLTVV.

In its sample, this clone was seen a few times. Other DNA sequences in this sample translate to the same CDR3. The chain links TRBV19 to TRBJ2-7; TRBD1 matches at 9 bases. In germline, CDR1 is LNHDA, CDR2 SQIVND (reference sequence). This CDR3 is 14 amino acids long. Trimming took 3 bases from V and 2 from J; bases not matched to a gene: 2. The CDR3 coding sequence is TGTGCCAGTAGTATCGGGACAGGGACCTACGAGCAGTACTTC. It codes for CASSIGTGTYEQYF.

The chain carries TRBV29-1 and TRBJ2-1, with D possibly matching TRBD1 (5 bases). The V gene's germline CDR1 is SQVTM and CDR2 ANQGSEA. The CDR3 length is 11 residues. V shed 2 bases and J shed 15 bases, with 14 bases lying between them. The CDR3 loop is CSVELGSGAFF. For the CDR3, the DNA is TGCAGCGTTGAATTGGGGTCTGGGGCGTTCTTC.

This chain uses TRBV10-3 with TRBJ1-2; D is unclear. The CDR3 totals 14 residues. Germline V CDR1 and CDR2: ENHRY, SYGVKD. Trimming took off 4 bases at V and 9 bases at J, with 18 bases between the two ends. CDR3 nucleotide sequence: TGTGCCATCAGTGGGATGGAGGGAGCATCCAGCTACACCTTC. Translated, it gives CAISGMEGASSYTF.

This chain uses TRBV4-2 with TRBJ2-7; tentative D call: TRBD2 (5 bases). The CDR3 length is 15 residues. Between the trimmed V and J ends, which lost 0 bases and 4 bases, there was a span of 13 bases. Germline V gene data show CDR1 as LGHNA and CDR2 as YNFKEQ. The CDR3 bases are TGTGCCAGCAGCCAAGATCTTACAGCGGAATACGAGCAGTACTTC. As protein: CASSQDLTAEYEQYF.

The V gene is TRBV18, the J gene TRBJ2-1; a weak D match, TRBD1 (6 bases). Trimming cost V 4 bases and J 4 bases, with 17 bases left between them. This CDR3 spans 16 amino acids. CDR1 and CDR2 from the germline V gene are KGHSH and LQKENI. CDR3 nucleotide sequence: TGTGCCAGCTCACTTGCCGGGACACCCATATACAATGAGCAGTTCTTC. This gives the protein CASSLAGTPIYNEQFF. Based on the CDR3 plus reference TRBV18 and TRBJ2-1, the full variable domain is NAGVMQNPRHLVRRRGQEARLRCSPMKGHSHVYWYRQLPEEGLKFMVYLQKENIIDESGMPKERFSAEFPKEGPSILRIQQVVRGDSAAYFCASSLAGTPIYNEQFFGPGTRLTVL.

J is TRBJ2-5 and V is TRBV10-3, with D uncertain. V was cut by 0 bases and J by 4 bases, with 9 bases left in between. CDR1 is ENHRY, CDR2 SYGVKD, per germline. This CDR3 is 14 amino acids long. The DNA of the CDR3 is TGTGCCATCAGTGAGTCGGAGAGTCGAGAGACCCAGTACTTC. This gives the protein CAISESESRETQYF.

This clone turned up a few times. The same CDR3 arises from other DNA sequences in this sample as well. The chain uses TRBV7-6 and TRBJ2-2; 9 positions match TRBD2. The CDR3 consists of 14 residues. CDR1 and CDR2 (germline): SGHVS, FNYEAQ. Trimming cost V 3 bases and J 4 bases; bases outside gene matches: 0. The chain's CDR3 is CASSFSGGTGELFF. The DNA for the CDR3 is TGTGCCAGCAGCTTTAGCGGGGGCACCGGGGAGCTGTTTTTT.

The rearrangement uses TRBV29-1 and TRBJ2-3; TRBD2 agrees at 7 bases. V trimming: 4 bases; J trimming: 4 bases; junction bases outside the gene matches: 5. Germline V gene sequence: CDR1 SQVTM, CDR2 ANQGSEA. There are 13 residues in the CDR3. The CDR3 bases are TGCAGCGTTGTGGCGGGAGCAGCAGATACGCAGTATTTT. Translated: CSVVAGAADTQYF.

The chain joins TRBV19 to TRBJ1-5; 10 nucleotides match TRBD1. This CDR3 contains 15 residues. V trimming: 5 bases; J trimming: 6 bases; junction bases outside the gene matches: 7. CDR1 and CDR2 from the germline V gene are LNHDA and SQIVND (reference sequence). Here the CDR3 reads CASSRDRGLGQPQHF. The CDR3 bases are TGTGCCAGTAGTCGGGACAGGGGACTGGGTCAGCCCCAGCATTTT. Variable domain in full (rest from reference TRBV19 and TRBJ1-5): DGGITQSPKYLFRKEGQNVTLSCEQNLNHDAMYWYRQDPGQGLRLIYYSQIVNDFQKGDIAEGYSVSREKKESFPLTVTSAQKNPTAFYLCASSRDRGLGQPQHFGDGTRLSIL.